A selection of T cell receptor beta chains follows, all from one sample in a study of blood T cell repertoires in COVID-19. Only in-frame clones appear in the TCRdb table, and some are missing; sequencing was by immunoSEQ multiplex PCR. The sample yields around 230,000 clones, around 86% seen once. The sample was peripheral blood. These receptors were taken from a man aged 30-40 years who had recovered from COVID-19. Both conserved end residues are part of each CDR3. Each record gives: clone size, V gene, J gene, D gene, CDR3 protein, CDR3 DNA. D genes are given only for firm matches. The size of a clone is reported for some rows only, either as once, few or many, or as a class for expanded clones.

abundance: .
v_gene: TRBV7-2
j_gene: TRBJ1-3
d_gene: .
CDR3aa: CASSLRRAGNTIYF
CDR3nt: TGTGCCAGCAGCTTGAGGAGGGCTGGAAACACCATATATTTT

abundance: .
v_gene: TRBV2
j_gene: TRBJ2-7
d_gene: TRBD2
CDR3aa: CASQRGAIYEQYF
CDR3nt: TGTGCCAGCCAGCGGGGGGCCATCTACGAGCAGTACTTC

abundance: once
v_gene: TRBV7-2
j_gene: TRBJ2-7
d_gene: TRBD2
CDR3aa: CASSLVAGDPYEQYF
CDR3nt: TGTGCCAGCAGCTTAGTAGCGGGGGACCCCTACGAGCAGTACTTC

abundance: .
v_gene: TRBV14
j_gene: TRBJ2-1
d_gene: .
CDR3aa: CASSKVTIEDSLLDNEQFF
CDR3nt: TGTGCCAGCAGCAAAGTGACGATTGAGGACAGTCTTTTAGACAATGAGCAGTTCTTC

abundance: .
v_gene: TRBV30
j_gene: TRBJ1-5
d_gene: .
CDR3aa: CAWSDRQAFSPQHF
CDR3nt: TGTGCCTGGAGTGATAGGCAGGCCTTCTCGCCCCAGCATTTT

abundance: .
v_gene: TRBV18
j_gene: TRBJ2-3
d_gene: TRBD2
CDR3aa: CASSPPSGGADTQYF
CDR3nt: TGTGCCAGCTCACCACCCAGCGGGGGGGCAGATACGCAGTATTTT

abundance: .
v_gene: TRBV6-1
j_gene: TRBJ1-2
d_gene: .
CDR3aa: CASSEGSGTAYGYTF
CDR3nt: TGTGCCAGCAGTGAAGGTTCCGGGACTGCTTATGGCTACACCTTC

abundance: .
v_gene: TRBV7-9
j_gene: TRBJ1-2
d_gene: .
CDR3aa: CASSQPTDSYGYTF
CDR3nt: TGTGCCAGCAGCCAACCGACAGATTCCTATGGCTACACCTTC

abundance: .
v_gene: TRBV6-6
j_gene: TRBJ2-5
d_gene: TRBD2
CDR3aa: CASSYGLAGGGETQYF
CDR3nt: TGTGCCAGCAGTTATGGCCTAGCGGGGGGCGGTGAGACCCAGTACTTC

abundance: once
v_gene: TRBV21-1
j_gene: TRBJ2-1
d_gene: .
CDR3aa: CASSKEGSSGGAFSSSYNEQFF
CDR3nt: TGTGCCAGCAGCAAAGAGGGTTCTAGCGGGGGGGCTTTTTCGAGCTCCTACAATGAGCAGTTCTTC

abundance: few
v_gene: TRBV5-1
j_gene: TRBJ2-3
d_gene: TRBD2
CDR3aa: CASSLRAGAMGGTDTQYF
CDR3nt: TGCGCCAGCAGCTTACGAGCGGGGGCCATGGGGGGCACAGATACGCAGTATTTT

abundance: few
v_gene: TRBV15
j_gene: TRBJ1-6
d_gene: .
CDR3aa: CATSRAGNSPLHF
CDR3nt: TGTGCCACCAGCAGAGCCGGGAATTCACCCCTCCACTTT

abundance: .
v_gene: TRBV19
j_gene: TRBJ1-5
d_gene: .
CDR3aa: CASSITGGFTYSNQPQHF
CDR3nt: TGTGCCAGTAGTATAACAGGAGGGTTCACATATAGCAATCAGCCCCAGCATTTT

abundance: once
v_gene: TRBV27
j_gene: TRBJ1-1
d_gene: .
CDR3aa: CASSPGLMNTEAFF
CDR3nt: TGTGCCAGCAGTCCAGGGCTAATGAACACTGAAGCTTTCTTT

abundance: .
v_gene: TRBV4-2
j_gene: TRBJ1-5
d_gene: TRBD1
CDR3aa: CASSQGTEVFNQPQHF
CDR3nt: TGTGCCAGCAGCCAGGGGACAGAAGTCTTCAATCAGCCCCAGCATTTT

abundance: .
v_gene: TRBV20-1
j_gene: TRBJ1-1
d_gene: .
CDR3aa: CSARRNTEAFF
CDR3nt: TGCAGTGCTAGGCGAAACACTGAAGCTTTCTTT

abundance: .
v_gene: TRBV30
j_gene: TRBJ2-7
d_gene: .
CDR3aa: CAWSVQNHYEQYF
CDR3nt: TGTGCCTGGAGTGTACAAAACCACTACGAGCAGTACTTC

abundance: .
v_gene: TRBV6-5
j_gene: TRBJ2-6
d_gene: .
CDR3aa: CASSYSQGGANVLTF
CDR3nt: TGTGCCAGCAGTTACTCGCAGGGGGGGGCCAACGTCCTGACTTTC

abundance: once
v_gene: TRBV5-1
j_gene: TRBJ1-3
d_gene: .
CDR3aa: CASSFEIQAVGNTIYF
CDR3nt: TGCGCCAGCAGCTTCGAGATACAGGCCGTTGGAAACACCATATATTTT

abundance: many
v_gene: TRBV19
j_gene: TRBJ1-1
d_gene: .
CDR3aa: CASSIGGGEAFF
CDR3nt: TGTGCCAGTAGTATAGGTGGCGGTGAAGCTTTCTTT

abundance: .
v_gene: TRBV11-2
j_gene: TRBJ2-7
d_gene: TRBD2
CDR3aa: CASSFQRGVREQYF
CDR3nt: TGTGCCAGCAGCTTCCAGCGGGGGGTGCGCGAGCAGTACTTC

abundance: .
v_gene: TRBV5-1
j_gene: TRBJ2-5
d_gene: TRBD1
CDR3aa: CASSRADRAETQYF
CDR3nt: TGCGCCAGCAGCCGAGCGGACAGGGCAGAGACCCAGTACTTC

abundance: .
v_gene: TRBV10-2
j_gene: TRBJ2-2
d_gene: .
CDR3aa: CASRGGTPNTGELFF
CDR3nt: TGCGCCAGCAGGGGAGGGACACCGAACACCGGGGAGCTGTTTTTT

abundance: .
v_gene: TRBV18
j_gene: TRBJ2-2
d_gene: .
CDR3aa: CASSIVWQGNTGELFF
CDR3nt: TGTGCCAGCTCGATCGTTTGGCAGGGGAACACCGGGGAGCTGTTTTTT

abundance: .
v_gene: TRBV3-1/TRBV3-2
j_gene: TRBJ1-5
d_gene: .
CDR3aa: CASSQGLEPQHF
CDR3nt: TGTGCCAGCAGCCAAGGACTAGAGCCCCAGCATTTT

abundance: .
v_gene: TRBV6-5
j_gene: TRBJ2-4
d_gene: TRBD1
CDR3aa: CASSWTGSKNIQYF
CDR3nt: TGTGCCAGCAGCTGGACAGGGTCCAAAAACATTCAGTACTTC

abundance: .
v_gene: TRBV5-1
j_gene: TRBJ1-1
d_gene: TRBD1
CDR3aa: CASSFAPGQGNTEAFF
CDR3nt: TGCGCCAGCAGCTTCGCCCCGGGACAGGGGAACACTGAAGCTTTCTTT

abundance: .
v_gene: TRBV6-6
j_gene: TRBJ1-4
d_gene: TRBD1
CDR3aa: CASSYAGGVRDEKLFF
CDR3nt: TGTGCCAGCAGTTATGCAGGGGGTGTGAGGGATGAAAAACTGTTTTTT

abundance: .
v_gene: TRBV24-1
j_gene: TRBJ1-1
d_gene: TRBD1
CDR3aa: CATSDGTGARAFF
CDR3nt: TGTGCCACCAGTGATGGGACAGGTGCAAGAGCTTTCTTT

abundance: .
v_gene: TRBV6-5
j_gene: TRBJ1-5
d_gene: TRBD1
CDR3aa: CASRKTGGNQPQHF
CDR3nt: TGTGCCAGCAGAAAAACAGGGGGCAATCAGCCCCAGCATTTT

abundance: .
v_gene: TRBV2
j_gene: TRBJ1-2
d_gene: TRBD1
CDR3aa: CASRDRGKGGYTF
CDR3nt: TGTGCCAGCAGGGACAGGGGGAAAGGCGGCTACACCTTC

abundance: .
v_gene: TRBV3-1/TRBV3-2
j_gene: TRBJ2-7
d_gene: TRBD1
CDR3aa: CAVLDRGGLEQYF
CDR3nt: TGTGCCGTCCTGGACAGGGGAGGGCTCGAGCAGTACTTC

abundance: .
v_gene: TRBV9
j_gene: TRBJ1-2
d_gene: TRBD1
CDR3aa: CASSDRQGANYGYTF
CDR3nt: TGTGCCAGCAGCGATAGACAGGGAGCTAACTATGGCTACACCTTC

abundance: .
v_gene: TRBV4-3
j_gene: TRBJ2-1
d_gene: TRBD2
CDR3aa: CASSQDVWVAGGNEQFF
CDR3nt: TGCGCCAGCAGCCAAGATGTCTGGGTAGCGGGGGGGAATGAGCAGTTCTTC

abundance: .
v_gene: TRBV7-9
j_gene: TRBJ1-3
d_gene: TRBD1
CDR3aa: CASSFTGGAGNTIYF
CDR3nt: TGTGCCAGCAGCTTCACAGGGGGCGCTGGAAACACCATATATTTT

abundance: .
v_gene: TRBV12-3/TRBV12-4
j_gene: TRBJ1-5
d_gene: .
CDR3aa: CASSLGGEQPQHF
CDR3nt: TGTGCCAGCAGTTTAGGGGGGGAACAGCCCCAGCATTTT

abundance: few
v_gene: TRBV7-8
j_gene: TRBJ1-4
d_gene: TRBD1
CDR3aa: CASSFPGQGFEKLFF
CDR3nt: TGTGCCAGCAGCTTTCCGGGACAGGGGTTTGAAAAACTGTTTTTT

abundance: .
v_gene: TRBV7-9
j_gene: TRBJ2-7
d_gene: .
CDR3aa: CASSFRSGDAEQYF
CDR3nt: TGTGCCAGCAGCTTTAGGTCAGGGGACGCCGAGCAGTACTTC

abundance: .
v_gene: TRBV7-2
j_gene: TRBJ2-7
d_gene: TRBD1
CDR3aa: CASSPWTGDYEQYF
CDR3nt: TGTGCCAGCAGCCCATGGACAGGGGACTACGAGCAGTACTTC

abundance: .
v_gene: TRBV27
j_gene: TRBJ2-7
d_gene: .
CDR3aa: CASSFNGNYEQYF
CDR3nt: TGTGCCAGCAGTTTCAACGGGAACTACGAGCAGTACTTC

abundance: .
v_gene: TRBV5-1
j_gene: TRBJ2-3
d_gene: .
CDR3aa: CASSLVSRPTSTDTQYF
CDR3nt: TGCGCCAGCAGCTTGGTTTCACGGCCGACTAGCACAGATACGCAGTATTTT

abundance: once
v_gene: TRBV7-2
j_gene: TRBJ1-1
d_gene: .
CDR3aa: CASTRMRKDTEAFF
CDR3nt: TGTGCCAGCACCCGGATGAGGAAGGACACTGAAGCTTTCTTT

abundance: .
v_gene: TRBV5-1
j_gene: TRBJ1-2
d_gene: TRBD1
CDR3aa: CASSTRTGPGDGYTF
CDR3nt: TGCGCCAGCAGCACCAGGACAGGGCCAGGTGATGGCTACACCTTC

abundance: .
v_gene: TRBV5-1
j_gene: TRBJ2-6
d_gene: .
CDR3aa: CASSIQTYSSGANVLTF
CDR3nt: TGCGCCAGCAGCATTCAGACATATTCCTCTGGGGCCAACGTCCTGACTTTC

abundance: few
v_gene: TRBV6-4
j_gene: TRBJ2-2
d_gene: TRBD1
CDR3aa: CASRNDPGQVPGELFF
CDR3nt: TGTGCCAGCAGAAACGACCCGGGACAGGTACCCGGGGAGCTGTTTTTT

abundance: .
v_gene: TRBV4-1
j_gene: TRBJ2-7
d_gene: TRBD1
CDR3aa: CASSQDPGQGYEQYF
CDR3nt: TGCGCCAGCAGCCAGGACCCGGGACAGGGCTACGAGCAGTACTTC

abundance: .
v_gene: TRBV19
j_gene: TRBJ2-5
d_gene: TRBD2
CDR3aa: CASSGSGGKETQYF
CDR3nt: TGTGCCAGTAGTGGGTCGGGGGGGAAAGAGACCCAGTACTTC

abundance: few
v_gene: TRBV6-2/TRBV6-3
j_gene: TRBJ1-1
d_gene: .
CDR3aa: CASSYDTGWEAFF
CDR3nt: TGTGCCAGCAGTTACGATACAGGGTGGGAAGCTTTCTTT

abundance: .
v_gene: TRBV10-3
j_gene: TRBJ1-1
d_gene: TRBD1
CDR3aa: CAISSTGVNTEAFF
CDR3nt: TGTGCCATCAGTTCTACAGGGGTGAACACTGAAGCTTTCTTT

abundance: .
v_gene: TRBV5-4
j_gene: TRBJ2-4
d_gene: TRBD1
CDR3aa: CASSWGRGRGSTHAKNIQYF
CDR3nt: TGTGCCAGCAGCTGGGGTAGGGGCAGGGGGTCCACCCATGCCAAAAACATTCAGTACTTC

abundance: .
v_gene: TRBV7-2
j_gene: TRBJ2-2
d_gene: TRBD1
CDR3aa: CALAWGQGNGELFF
CDR3nt: TGTGCCCTTGCTTGGGGACAGGGTAACGGGGAGCTGTTTTTT

abundance: .
v_gene: TRBV5-1
j_gene: TRBJ1-1
d_gene: .
CDR3aa: CASSSRNGDTEAFF
CDR3nt: TGCGCCAGCAGCTCCAGAAACGGGGACACTGAAGCTTTCTTT

abundance: .
v_gene: TRBV6-5
j_gene: TRBJ1-2
d_gene: .
CDR3aa: CASSTVGRNYGYTF
CDR3nt: TGTGCCAGCAGCACCGTTGGCAGGAACTATGGCTACACCTTC

abundance: .
v_gene: TRBV6-6
j_gene: TRBJ1-2
d_gene: .
CDR3aa: CASTFNYGYTF
CDR3nt: TGTGCCAGCACCTTTAACTATGGCTACACCTTC

abundance: .
v_gene: TRBV27
j_gene: TRBJ2-6
d_gene: TRBD1
CDR3aa: CASSLLNRGSGANVLTF
CDR3nt: TGTGCCAGCAGTTTATTAAACAGGGGGTCTGGGGCCAACGTCCTGACTTTC

abundance: .
v_gene: TRBV4-3
j_gene: TRBJ1-2
d_gene: .
CDR3aa: CASSQSGVAGQWGYTF
CDR3nt: TGCGCCAGCAGCCAAAGCGGAGTTGCGGGTCAGTGGGGCTACACCTTC

abundance: .
v_gene: TRBV29-1
j_gene: TRBJ2-1
d_gene: .
CDR3aa: CSVVEASSYNEQFF
CDR3nt: TGCAGCGTTGTCGAGGCAAGCTCCTACAATGAGCAGTTCTTC

abundance: .
v_gene: TRBV5-1
j_gene: TRBJ2-1
d_gene: .
CDR3aa: CASSLEGQSSYNEQFF
CDR3nt: TGCGCCAGCAGCTTGGAGGGACAAAGCTCCTACAATGAGCAGTTCTTC

abundance: .
v_gene: TRBV27
j_gene: TRBJ1-1
d_gene: .
CDR3aa: CASSADTLTKAFF
CDR3nt: TGTGCCAGCAGTGCGGACACCCTCACTAAAGCTTTCTTT

abundance: .
v_gene: TRBV10-2
j_gene: TRBJ2-3
d_gene: .
CDR3aa: CASSEPSNPANTDTQYF
CDR3nt: TGCGCCAGCAGTGAGCCCTCTAACCCAGCGAACACAGATACGCAGTATTTT